The clone carrying this T cell receptor beta chain has more than one count but fewer than ten. Losses at the gene ends were 5 bases for V and 1 base for J; bases not matched to a gene: 7. The CDR3 length is 16 residues. CDR1 is SGHDT and CDR2 is YYEEEE in the germline V gene. These data are taken from a study of T cell repertoires in cytomegalovirus infection. TCRdb re-called the reads with MiXCR, one entry per CDR3 protein. The sample lists 450,000 to 600,000 distinct CDR3 sequences; about 11% were seen once. The genes are TRBV5-6 and TRBJ1-4; TRBD1 matches at 8 bases. This receptor was taken from a human donor in good health (CMV status not recorded). Some clones in this sample may be carry-over from other donors' samples. Material for sequencing was PBMCs. In DNA form, the CDR3 reads TGTGCCAGCAGTTTCTTTGACAGGGGAACTAATGAAAAACTGTTTTTT. This codes for CASSFFDRGTNEKLFF. Supplemented by reference TRBV5-6 and TRBJ1-4, the full variable domain reads DAGVTQSPTHLIKTRGQQVTLRCSPKSGHDTVSWYQQALGQGPQFIFQYYEEEERQRGNFPDRFSGHQFPNYSSELNVNALLLGDSALYLCASSFFDRGTNEKLFFGSGTQLSVL.